Below are 21 T cell receptor beta chains sequenced from a single sample in a study of control samples from healthy donors and cancer patients. TCRdb's table, derived via immunoSEQ multiplex PCR, lists solely in-frame clones and lacks some. Found here are some 140,000 clones, 88% of them singletons; the top ten hold roughly 10%. Sequencing was done on a sample of blood. These receptors were obtained from a woman aged 25 to 45 in good health.

This chain joins TRBV29-1 and TRBJ1-1; D is perhaps TRBD1 (5 bases). Trimming took 6 bases from V and 1 from J, leaving 15 bases between them. Germline CDR1 reads SQVTM; CDR2 reads ANQGSEA. CDR3 length: 14 amino acids. CDR3 DNA: TGCAGCGTACGTCCGGGACCCACGAACACTGAAGCTTTCTTT. As protein: CSVRPGPTNTEAFF.

This chain uses TRBV28 with TRBJ1-1; the D gene is possibly TRBD1 (6 bases). This CDR3 is 14 amino acids long. V lost 6 bases and J 5 bases, leaving 16 bases between the germline ends. Germline assignment: CDR1 MDHEN and CDR2 SYDVKM. DNA for the CDR3: TGTGCCAGCAGCTATTCGGTGGGGGCGACTGAAGCTTTCTTT. Residues: CASSYSVGATEAFF.

DNA of the CDR3: TGTGCCAGCAGCTTGACTAGTTACAATGAGCAGTTCTTC. This translates into CASSLTSYNEQFF. V is TRBV7-2 and J is TRBJ2-1, with a weak D call TRBD2 (6 bases). Deletions cut 3 bases from V and 4 bases from J, with 7 bases between. The CDR3 contains 13 residues. Germline loops: CDR1 SGHTA, CDR2 FQGNSA.

The chain carries TRBV5-8 and TRBJ1-1, with TRBD1 as a possible D gene (6 bases). CDR1 is SGHTS, CDR2 YDEGEE, per germline. This CDR3 has 14 amino acids. V dropped 2 bases and J dropped 1 base, with 9 bases sitting between them. In DNA form, the CDR3 reads TGTGCCAGCAGCTTTGTGGGGGCGAACACTGAAGCTTTCTTT. Protein product: CASSFVGANTEAFF.

V is TRBV5-4 and J is TRBJ1-1; no firm D call. CDR1 and CDR2 from the germline V gene are SGHNT and YYREEE (reference sequence). V was clipped by 5 bases and J by 2 bases, with 4 bases between them. The CDR3 has 11 residues. The CDR3 spells CASSINTEAFF. The CDR3 DNA sequence: TGTGCCAGCAGTATTAACACTGAAGCTTTCTTT.

The gene calls are TRBV9 and TRBJ2-7; possibly TRBD1 for D (5 bases). Germline CDR1 SGDLS, CDR2 YYNGEE. The CDR3 consists of 14 residues. Trimming pared 1 base from V and 4 bases from J, leaving 12 bases between. The CDR3 is CASSVSGNGYEQYF. The CDR3 bases are TGTGCCAGCAGCGTATCAGGGAACGGGTACGAGCAGTACTTC.

The chain couples TRBV20-1 to TRBJ1-1, with no clear D. V lost 3 bases to trimming and J lost 1 base, with 9 bases between them. The CDR3 loop spans 13 amino acids. Per germline, CDR1 DFQATT and CDR2 SNEGSKA (reference sequence). The CDR3 region is CSASPGQNTEAFF. The DNA of the CDR3 is TGCAGTGCTAGTCCAGGCCAGAACACTGAAGCTTTCTTT.

This clone appeared a single time. The chain carries TRBV2 and TRBJ2-5, with D hard to call. Germline CDR1 SNHLY, CDR2 FYNNEI. The CDR3 totals 15 residues. Trimming left V 2 bases short and J 5 bases short, with 15 bases between. DNA of the CDR3: TGTGCCAGCAGTGAATTTGGGGTCCCTGGGGAGACCCAGTACTTC. It specifies CASSEFGVPGETQYF.

The chain combines TRBV18 with TRBJ2-3; 8 bases fit TRBD1. Germline trimming cut 3 bases from V and 5 bases from J; bases unmatched to any gene: 4. CDR3 length: 14 amino acids. Germline V gene sequence: CDR1 KGHSH, CDR2 LQKENI. CDR3: CASSPQQGGDTQYF. CDR3 coding DNA: TGTGCCAGCTCACCGCAACAGGGGGGAGATACGCAGTATTTT.

This clone showed up just a few times. The genes are TRBV28 and TRBJ2-7, with a weak D call TRBD2 (5 bases). Trimming left V 4 bases short and J 6 bases short, with 16 bases between. CDR3 length: 14 residues. Germline CDR1 MDHEN, CDR2 SYDVKM. The CDR3 sequence: CASSSQTLLGEQYF. CDR3 nucleotides: TGTGCCAGCAGTTCACAGACCTTACTAGGCGAGCAGTACTTC.

J is TRBJ2-1 and V is TRBV28; possible D gene TRBD1, 5 bases. The CDR3 totals 13 residues. V was pared by 5 bases and J by 9 bases, with 14 bases between. Germline loops: CDR1 MDHEN, CDR2 SYDVKM. The CDR3 DNA sequence: TGTGCCAGCAGTCCTTTTCGGCAGGGTGAGCAGTTCTTC. It specifies CASSPFRQGEQFF. Combining the CDR3 with reference TRBV28 and TRBJ2-1 gives the whole variable domain DVKVTQSSRYLVKRTGEKVFLECVQDMDHENMFWYRQDPGLGLRLIYFSYDVKMKEKGDIPEGYSVSREKKERFSLILESASTNQTSMYLCASSPFRQGEQFFGPGTRLTVL.

The chain carries TRBV5-4 and TRBJ2-1; 12 nucleotides align to TRBD2. CDR1 is SGHNT and CDR2 is YYREEE in the germline V gene (reference sequence). V trimming: 4 bases; J trimming: 7 bases; junction bases outside the gene matches: 9. This CDR3 region has 16 residues. CDR3 region: CASSPRGTSGLNEQFF. The CDR3 DNA follows: TGTGCCAGCAGCCCGAGAGGGACTAGCGGGTTGAATGAGCAGTTCTTC.

The chain employs TRBV3-1 (or the pseudogene TRBV3-2) and TRBJ1-2, with D possibly TRBD1 on 6 matching bases. This CDR3 spans 13 amino acids. CDR1 LGHDT and CDR2 YNNKEL come from the germline V gene (reference sequence). Trimming left V 0 bases short and J 7 bases short, with 9 bases between. The CDR3 sequence is CASSQEGARGYTF. Written as DNA, the CDR3 is TGTGCCAGCAGCCAAGAGGGGGCGCGTGGCTACACCTTC.

This chain uses TRBV5-1 with TRBJ2-7; D perhaps matches TRBD1 (6 bases). Per the germline V gene, CDR1 is SGHRS and CDR2 is YFSETQ. The CDR3 spans 16 residues. The V gene lost 4 bases and the J gene lost 2 bases, with 19 bases spanning the gap. CDR3 residues: CASSRNTDSSAYEQYF. Here the CDR3 DNA reads TGCGCCAGCAGCAGAAACACGGACAGTTCAGCCTACGAGCAGTACTTC.

The chain recombines TRBV9 with TRBJ2-2; D is possibly TRBD2 (6 bases). From germline, CDR1 is SGDLS and CDR2 YYNGEE. The CDR3 contains 14 residues. V was clipped by 0 bases and J by 8 bases, with 11 bases between them. CDR3 sequence (DNA): TGTGCCAGCAGCGTAGTGGAGGGGCGTGGGGAGCTGTTTTTT. This translates into CASSVVEGRGELFF.

V usage is TRBV4-2 and J usage is TRBJ1-5; 8 bases are shared with TRBD1. CDR3 length: 17 residues. Germline trimming cut 4 bases from V and 0 bases from J; bases unmatched to any gene: 8. The germline gives CDR1 LGHNA, CDR2 YNFKEQ. The CDR3 protein is CASSPTGGPLSNQPQHF. The CDR3 nucleotides read TGTGCCAGCAGCCCAACAGGGGGACCCCTTAGCAATCAGCCCCAGCATTTT.

The V call is TRBV19, the J call TRBJ1-2, with 11 bases aligning to TRBD1. Germline V gene sequence: CDR1 LNHDA, CDR2 SQIVND (reference sequence). V gave up 3 bases and J gave up 2 bases; unmatched junction bases: 5. This CDR3 comprises 16 residues. The CDR3 DNA reads as TGTGCCAGTAGTATTCTCGGGACAGGGGGGAACTATGGCTACACCTTC. As protein: CASSILGTGGNYGYTF. Combining the CDR3 with reference TRBV19 and TRBJ1-2 gives the whole variable domain DGGITQSPKYLFRKEGQNVTLSCEQNLNHDAMYWYRQDPGQGLRLIYYSQIVNDFQKGDIAEGYSVSREKKESFPLTVTSAQKNPTAFYLCASSILGTGGNYGYTFGSGTRLTVV.

The chain uses TRBV27 and TRBJ1-2; 12 nucleotides line up with TRBD1. The CDR3 totals 17 residues. With V trimmed by 3 bases and J by 4 bases, 9 bases remained unmatched. The germline gives CDR1 MNHEY, CDR2 SMNVEV (reference sequence). This CDR3 reads CASSFLPGTGGGYGYTF. CDR3 DNA: TGTGCCAGCAGTTTTCTCCCGGGGACAGGGGGCGGCTATGGCTACACCTTC.

This chain links TRBV2 with TRBJ2-2, with 12 bases matching TRBD1. Trimming cost V 7 bases and J 6 bases; bases outside gene matches: 6. This CDR3 contains 15 residues. The germline V gene encodes CDR1 SNHLY and CDR2 FYNNEI. The CDR3 is CASIAGQGAAGELFF. CDR3 bases: TGTGCCAGCATAGCGGGACAGGGGGCAGCCGGGGAGCTGTTTTTT.

This chain joins TRBV12-3 or TRBV12-4 and TRBJ1-1; 7 nucleotides agree with TRBD1. V was pared by 2 bases and J by 7 bases, with 1 base of the junction left unmatched. The CDR3 has 12 amino acids. Written as DNA, the CDR3 is TGTGCCAGCAGTTTATACAGGGGTGAAGCTTTCTTT. Translation gives CASSLYRGEAFF.

V and J are TRBV5-1 and TRBJ2-1; 11 nucleotides line up with TRBD1. Germline CDR1 and CDR2: SGHRS and YFSETQ. Germline trimming cut 4 bases from V and 3 bases from J; bases unmatched to any gene: 9. The CDR3 is 17 amino acids. The CDR3 sequence is CASSPTRTGGLYNEQFF. CDR3 nucleotide sequence: TGCGCCAGCAGCCCAACGAGGACAGGGGGCCTCTACAATGAGCAGTTCTTC.